The clone carrying this T cell receptor beta chain was seen a handful of times. Germline lookup yields CDR1 LGHNT and CDR2 FRNRAP. The CDR3 loop spans 19 amino acids. Trimming pared 5 bases from V and 1 base from J, leaving 26 bases between. This sample was taken from a study of blood T cells in healthy people across ages. The authors ran a second PCR of roughly 6 to 11 cycles using a sample-barcoded 5' primer and a J-beta primer mix. TCRdb called the 5' RACE reads again in MiXCR, with one record for every CDR3 protein. The sample lists some 1.5 million distinct CDR3 sequences; roughly 28% were seen once.

The sequencing input was blood. The chain links TRBV12-5 to TRBJ1-1; the D gene is possibly TRBD1 (6 bases). The TCR sequence derives from a woman in her 30s in good health. For the CDR3, the DNA is TGTGCTAGTGGTACCTTTTTAGGGGGGAACGTAAGGTCGAACACTGAAGCTTTCTTT. It specifies CASGTFLGGNVRSNTEAFF.